Below, 26 T cell receptor beta chains from the same sample are listed, as sequenced in a study of neurological immune-mediated disorders. MiXCR, run by TCRdb on the 5' RACE reads, gives a single entry per CDR3 protein. The data hold 65,000 to 75,000 distinct CDR3 sequences, with roughly 5% observed a single time. Material for sequencing was PBMCs. These receptors were collected from a human donor with multiple sclerosis. The donor label of this sample is uncertain.

This clonotype was seen repeatedly, ten times or more. The rearrangement uses TRBV5-1 and TRBJ2-1; TRBD1 or TRBD2 may be the D gene (5 bases each). The CDR3 has 16 residues. V was trimmed by 0 bases and J by 5 bases, leaving 15 bases between them. Germline V lookup: CDR1 SGHRS, CDR2 YFSETQ. The CDR3: CASSLEAGRGNNEQFF. The CDR3 nucleotides read TGCGCCAGCAGCTTGGAGGCAGGGAGAGGGAACAATGAGCAGTTCTTC.

This clonotype was counted many times. The chain links TRBV6-5 to TRBJ2-2, with D perhaps assigned TRBD1 or TRBD2 (5 bases each). The CDR3 covers 15 residues. Between the trimmed V and J ends, which lost 4 bases and 6 bases, there was a span of 15 bases. Germline V gives CDR1 MNHEY, CDR2 SVGAGI. The CDR3, as DNA: TGTGCCAGCAGTTCCCAGACAGCGGACGCCGGGGAGCTGTTTTTT. Its protein is CASSSQTADAGELFF.

This clonotype has a count of ten or more. This chain connects TRBV28 to TRBJ2-5, with D possibly being TRBD1 (6 bases). Germline-derived CDR1 and CDR2 are MDHEN and SYDVKM. The CDR3 sequence is 13 residues long. The V gene lost 8 bases and the J gene lost 1 base, with 11 bases spanning the gap. The DNA for the CDR3 is TGTGCCAGCGGACAGCTGAGCCAAGAGACCCAGTACTTC. It encodes CASGQLSQETQYF. Combining the CDR3 with reference TRBV28 and TRBJ2-5 gives the whole variable domain DVKVTQSSRYLVKRTGEKVFLECVQDMDHENMFWYRQDPGLGLRLIYFSYDVKMKEKGDIPEGYSVSREKKERFSLILESASTNQTSMYLCASGQLSQETQYFGPGTRLLVL.

This clonotype was picked up many times. The chain combines TRBV12-3 or TRBV12-4 with TRBJ2-7; D remains unclear. Trimming pared 5 bases from V and 0 bases from J, leaving 5 bases between. This CDR3 comprises 12 residues. The CDR3 spells CASSPSSYEQYF. The DNA for the CDR3 is TGTGCCAGCAGTCCGAGCTCCTACGAGCAGTACTTC.

This clonotype occurred many times. The chain joins TRBV5-1 to TRBJ2-2; no definite D call. The length of the CDR3 is 13 residues. The germline V gene encodes CDR1 SGHRS and CDR2 YFSETQ. Trimming removed 1 base at V and 7 bases at J, with 8 bases between. Here the CDR3 DNA reads TGCGCCAGCAGCTTGCTGGGGAACGGGGAGCTGTTTTTT. It specifies CASSLLGNGELFF.

The chain joins TRBV5-1 to TRBJ2-5, with D possibly being TRBD2 (5 bases). CDR1 is SGHRS and CDR2 is YFSETQ in the germline V gene. The CDR3 has 14 residues. Trimming shortened V by 8 bases and J by 2 bases, and 16 bases separated the two germline ends. The CDR3 spells CASANGVGQETQYF. For the CDR3, the DNA is TGCGCCAGTGCGAACGGGGTGGGACAAGAGACCCAGTACTTC.

There are many counts of this clonotype. The chain couples TRBV15 to TRBJ2-7; a weak D match, TRBD1 (5 bases). The germline V gene has CDR1 LNHNV and CDR2 YYDKDF (reference sequence). V was clipped by 2 bases and J by 4 bases, with 18 bases between them. CDR3 length equals 16 residues. CDR3 sequence reads: CATSRLLGAADYEQYF. The CDR3 region has the DNA TGTGCCACCAGCAGACTCCTAGGGGCTGCCGATTACGAGCAGTACTTC. Looking up the rest from reference TRBV15 and TRBJ2-7 gives the full variable domain: DAMVIQNPRYQVTQFGKPVTLSCSQTLNHNVMYWYQQKSSQAPKLLFHYYDKDFNNEADTPDNFQSRRPNTSFCFLDIRSPGLGDTAMYLCATSRLLGAADYEQYFGPGTRLTVT.

This rearrangement joins TRBV5-5 to TRBJ1-3; D not certain. The germline V and J ends were trimmed by 5 bases and 0 bases, with 12 bases remaining between them. The CDR3 is made up of 15 amino acids. Germline values: CDR1 SGHKS, CDR2 YYEKEE (reference sequence). CDR3 DNA: TGTGCCAGCAGAGATGTAAAGGACTCTGGAAACACCATATATTTT. Protein sequence: CASRDVKDSGNTIYF.

This clonotype appeared many times. The chain uses TRBV18 and TRBJ1-4, with 11 bases aligning to TRBD1. Per the germline V gene, CDR1 is KGHSH and CDR2 is LQKENI. The CDR3 is 15 residues long. V was clipped by 0 bases and J by 8 bases; unmatched bases: 2. The chain's CDR3 is CASSPPDRGQEKLFF. The CDR3 DNA sequence: TGTGCCAGCTCACCACCGGACAGGGGGCAAGAAAAACTGTTTTTT.

This clonotype has at least ten counts. The CDR3 DNA reads as TGCGCCAGCAGTGACGGAAATCTATGGGGAGAGACCCAGTACTTC. Translated, it gives CASSDGNLWGETQYF. The V gene is TRBV5-1, the J gene TRBJ2-5; D call uncertain. The CDR3 has 15 amino acids. The V and J ends lost 5 bases and 4 bases respectively, with 18 bases between them. From germline, CDR1 is SGHRS and CDR2 YFSETQ.

This clonotype was observed at least ten times. The V and J genes are TRBV5-1 and TRBJ2-3; unclear D gene. V was shortened by 0 bases and J by 1 base, with 15 bases between the two germline ends. Germline CDR1 reads SGHRS; CDR2 reads YFSETQ. The CDR3 runs to 17 residues. The CDR3 sequence: CASSLAQWGLGTDTQYF. For the CDR3, the DNA is TGCGCCAGCAGCTTGGCCCAATGGGGTTTAGGCACAGATACGCAGTATTTT.

There are many counts of this clonotype. J is TRBJ2-1 and V is TRBV5-8; TRBD2 agrees at 7 bases. This CDR3 is 15 amino acids long. Germline values: CDR1 SGHTS, CDR2 YDEGEE. Trimming removed 2 bases from V and 4 bases from J; junction bases left unmatched: 6. In nucleotides, the CDR3 is TGTGCCAGCAGCTTCGGGCGGGGGTCTTACAATGAGCAGTTCTTC. This sequence encodes CASSFGRGSYNEQFF.

This clonotype was counted many times. The chain combines TRBV7-2 with TRBJ1-1, with D possibly being TRBD1 (6 bases). V lost 1 base to trimming and J lost 0 bases, with 12 bases between them. CDR1 is SGHTA and CDR2 is FQGNSA in the germline V gene. The CDR3 is 16 residues long. CDR3 protein: CASSLVGTGLNTEAFF. CDR3 nucleotides: TGTGCCAGCAGCTTAGTCGGCACAGGGTTGAACACTGAAGCTTTCTTT.

This clonotype was seen many times. J is TRBJ1-5 and V is TRBV7-6; TRBD1 matches at 9 bases. V shed 2 bases, J shed 9 bases, and the junction held 8 bases outside the gene matches. The CDR3 totals 15 residues. Looked up from germline, CDR1 is SGHVS and CDR2 is FNYEAQ. The CDR3 region is CASSLLGTGLSPQHF. The DNA of the CDR3 is TGTGCCAGCAGCTTATTGGGGACAGGGTTGTCGCCCCAGCATTTT.

CDR3 nucleotide sequence: TGTGCCAGCAGCCAAGTGAGAGGGGGCGCAGCTGAAGCTTTCTTT. This encodes CASSQVRGGAAEAFF. This sequence joins TRBV3-1 and TRBJ1-1; TRBD1 agrees at 7 bases. The length of the CDR3 is 15 residues. The germline CDR1 and CDR2 sequences are LGHDT and YNNKEL (reference sequence). V was clipped by 1 base and J by 6 bases; unmatched bases: 8.

In this sample, this clonotype turned up many times. The chain uses TRBV20-1 and TRBJ1-1; no definite D call. Trimming left V 5 bases short and J 5 bases short, with 21 bases between. CDR3 length: 15 amino acids. Per the germline V gene, CDR1 is DFQATT and CDR2 is SNEGSKA (reference sequence). For the CDR3, the DNA is TGCAGTGCTCGCAGACTAAACTCTATGTGGACTGAAGCTTTCTTT. Translating gives CSARRLNSMWTEAFF.

This clonotype was observed at least ten times. The rearrangement uses TRBV9 and TRBJ1-2; 7 bases line up with TRBD1. From germline, CDR1 is SGDLS and CDR2 YYNGEE. The CDR3 contains 15 residues. V lost 0 bases, J lost 2 bases, and 4 bases stayed unmatched. This CDR3 is CASSVDRQGNYGYTF. The CDR3 DNA is TGTGCCAGCAGCGTAGACCGACAGGGAAACTATGGCTACACCTTC.

This clonotype was recorded many times. The chain is built from TRBV5-1 and TRBJ2-7; D ambiguous. Germline assignment: CDR1 SGHRS and CDR2 YFSETQ. V was clipped by 4 bases and J by 4 bases, with 9 bases between them. The CDR3 is made up of 12 amino acids. This CDR3 is CASSRDGYEQYF. The CDR3 DNA is TGCGCCAGCAGCAGGGATGGTTACGAGCAGTACTTC.

In this sample, this clonotype turned up many times. The V and J genes are TRBV5-1 and TRBJ2-2; 7 positions match TRBD1. CDR3 length equals 17 residues. V trimming: 1 base; J trimming: 3 bases; junction bases outside the gene matches: 9. From germline, CDR1 is SGHRS and CDR2 YFSETQ. The CDR3: CASSLTGVSTDTGELFF. In DNA form, the CDR3 reads TGCGCCAGCAGCTTGACAGGGGTTTCCACGGACACCGGGGAGCTGTTTTTT.

This clonotype appeared many times. The V and J genes are TRBV6-6 and TRBJ1-1, with D perhaps TRBD1 (6 bases). This CDR3 contains 12 residues. Germline V gene lookup returns CDR1 MNHNY and CDR2 SVGAGI (reference sequence). Trimming stripped 6 bases from V and 9 bases from J, with 14 bases between. CDR3 DNA: TGTGCCAGCAGCCCGACAGGAGATCAAGCTTTCTTT. This codes for CASSPTGDQAFF.

This clonotype was picked up many times. J is TRBJ1-1 and V is TRBV5-1; D possibly corresponds to TRBD1 (6 bases). This CDR3 has 15 amino acids. The germline CDR1 and CDR2 sequences are SGHRS and YFSETQ. V was cut by 3 bases and J by 0 bases, with 12 bases left in between. CDR3 loop: CASSWGAGVNTEAFF. In DNA, the CDR3 is TGCGCCAGCAGCTGGGGGGCAGGGGTGAACACTGAAGCTTTCTTT.

At least ten counts were recorded for this clonotype. This chain connects TRBV5-1 to TRBJ2-6; D is possibly TRBD2 (5 bases). The CDR3 is 13 amino acids. The V end lost 0 bases, the J end lost 12 bases, and 10 bases lay between the germline ends. Germline CDR1 and CDR2: SGHRS and YFSETQ. In nucleotides, the CDR3 is TGCGCCAGCAGCTTGGGGGGAGCACCCGTCCTGACTTTC. Its protein is CASSLGGAPVLTF. Drawing the rest from reference TRBV5-1 and TRBJ2-6, the complete variable domain is KAGVTQTPRYLIKTRGQQVTLSCSPISGHRSVSWYQQTPGQGLQFLFEYFSETQRNKGNFPGRFSGRQFSNSRSEMNVSTLELGDSALYLCASSLGGAPVLTFGAGSRLTVL.

The chain couples TRBV30 to TRBJ1-6; tentative D call: TRBD1 (5 bases). The CDR3 contains 14 residues. Trimming removed 0 bases from V and 7 bases from J, with 10 bases in between. Germline V gene sequence: CDR1 GTSNPN, CDR2 SVGIG (reference sequence). CDR3 sequence (DNA): TGTGCCTGGAGTGTACTTAGGGGAAATTCACCCCTCCACTTT. Amino acids: CAWSVLRGNSPLHF.

This clonotype has ten or more counts. The chain carries TRBV7-8 and TRBJ1-4; D remains unclear. Trimming left V 5 bases short and J 6 bases short, with 16 bases between. The CDR3 consists of 15 residues. CDR1 is SGHVS and CDR2 is FQNEAQ in the germline V gene. The CDR3 loop reads CASSLEGSEDEKLFF. Written as DNA, the CDR3 is TGTGCCAGCAGCCTTGAAGGGTCGGAAGATGAAAAACTGTTTTTT. Looking up the rest from reference TRBV7-8 and TRBJ1-4 gives the full variable domain: GAGVSQSPRYKVAKRGQDVALRCDPISGHVSLFWYQQALGQGPEFLTYFQNEAQLDKSGLPSDRFFAERPEGSVSTLKIQRTQQEDSAVYLCASSLEGSEDEKLFFGSGTQLSVL.

This clonotype was seen repeatedly, ten times or more. This rearrangement joins TRBV6-5 to TRBJ1-6; no clear D. The germline V gene encodes CDR1 MNHEY and CDR2 SVGAGI. Trimming stripped 5 bases from V and 13 bases from J, with 12 bases between. The length of the CDR3 is 12 residues. The CDR3 is CASSTRHFPLHF. As DNA, the CDR3 is TGTGCCAGCAGTACGCGACATTTCCCCCTCCACTTT.

This clonotype was detected ten times or more. The CDR3 loop is CASTFSWTQYSPLHF. In DNA, the CDR3 is TGTGCCAGCACCTTCTCCTGGACGCAATATTCACCCCTCCACTTT. The chain uses TRBV7-2 and TRBJ1-6; D is ambiguous. The V end was cut by 7 bases, the J end by 8 bases, with 18 bases between. Germline assignment: CDR1 SGHTA and CDR2 FQGNSA. This CDR3 spans 15 amino acids.